These 2 T cell receptor beta chains came from one sample sequenced in a study of OX40 agonist ivuxolimab in advanced cancers. TCRdb's table, derived via immunoSEQ multiplex PCR, lists solely in-frame clones and lacks some. The sample holds more than 60,000 clones; just under 95% are singletons and the top ten take around a sixth. The specimen was CD4+ or CD8+ T cells sorted from blood, collected in a trial of the OX40 agonist ivuxolimab. These receptors all come from an adult with an advanced solid tumor such as melanoma, head and neck, liver or kidney cancer.

The gene calls are TRBV5-6 and TRBJ1-1; no clear D gene. V lost 0 bases and J 1 base, leaving 10 bases between the germline ends. Germline values: CDR1 SGHDT, CDR2 YYEEEE. The CDR3 sequence is 15 residues long. CDR3 sequence: CASSLGALGNTEAFF. For the CDR3, the DNA is TGTGCCAGCAGCTTGGGGGCGCTGGGGAACACTGAAGCTTTCTTT.

J is TRBJ1-5 and V is TRBV7-9; weak D call: TRBD1 (5 bases). V lost 5 bases, J lost 9 bases, and 14 bases lay in between. The CDR3 is 13 residues long. The germline V gene encodes CDR1 SEHNR and CDR2 FQNEAQ (reference sequence). CDR3: CASSRYIGGPQHF. The CDR3 DNA follows: TGTGCCAGCAGCCGATACATCGGGGGGCCCCAGCATTTT. Full variable domain (outside the CDR3, taken from reference TRBV7-9 and TRBJ1-5): DTGVSQNPRHKITKRGQNVTFRCDPISEHNRLYWYRQTLGQGPEFLTYFQNEAQLEKSRLLSDRFSAERPKGSFSTLEIQRTEQGDSAMYLCASSRYIGGPQHFGDGTRLSIL.